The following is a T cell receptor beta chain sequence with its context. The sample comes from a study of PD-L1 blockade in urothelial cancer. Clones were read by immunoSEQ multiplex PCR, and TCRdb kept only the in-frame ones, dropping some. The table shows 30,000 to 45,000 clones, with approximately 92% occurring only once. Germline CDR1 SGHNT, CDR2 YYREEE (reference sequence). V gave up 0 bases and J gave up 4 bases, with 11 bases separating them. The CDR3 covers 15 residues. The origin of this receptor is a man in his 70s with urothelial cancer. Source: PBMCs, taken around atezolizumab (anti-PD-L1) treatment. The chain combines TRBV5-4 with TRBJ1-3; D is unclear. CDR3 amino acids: CASSLVTGAGNTIYF. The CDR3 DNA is TGTGCCAGCAGCTTGGTTACGGGTGCGGGAAACACCATATATTTT. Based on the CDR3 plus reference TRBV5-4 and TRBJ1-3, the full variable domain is ETGVTQSPTHLIKTRGQQVTLRCSSQSGHNTVSWYQQALGQGPQFIFQYYREEENGRGNFPPRFSGLQFPNYSSELNVNALELDDSALYLCASSLVTGAGNTIYFGEGSWLTVV.